One and the same sample provided the 7 T cell receptor beta chains below, sequenced in a study of T cells in Graves' hyperthyroidism and ophthalmopathy. Researchers took RNA transcripts and amplified the TCR beta CDR3 regions from them. A first-round RT-PCR of the TCR CDR3 used the HTBI primer set. TCRdb used MiXCR to reprocess the multiplex PCR reads, holding one entry per CDR3 protein. The sample lists about 720,000 distinct CDR3 sequences; 15% to 20% were seen once. Sequenced material: blood. These receptors were obtained from a woman aged 50 to 65 with Graves' hyperthyroidism that later progressed to Graves' ophthalmopathy.

This clonotype showed up many times. V usage is TRBV12-3 or TRBV12-4 and J usage is TRBJ1-1; D uncertain. This CDR3 spans 17 amino acids. V dropped 5 bases and J dropped 0 bases, with 19 bases sitting between them. For the CDR3, the DNA is TGTGCCAGCAGTACCCTGACGGATCCTGAAATGAACACTGAAGCTTTCTTT. This gives the protein CASSTLTDPEMNTEAFF.

This clonotype was seen ten or more times. V usage is TRBV11-3 and J usage is TRBJ2-1; D is uncertain. CDR1 SGHNT and CDR2 YENEEA come from the germline V gene. The germline V and J ends were trimmed by 2 bases and 9 bases, with 11 bases remaining between them. The CDR3 runs 13 residues. CDR3 in DNA: TGTGCCAGCAGCTTAATAATCACTTCTGAGCAGTTCTTC. It translates to CASSLIITSEQFF.

This clonotype occurred a few times. The genes are TRBV9 and TRBJ1-1; D unclear. Germline CDR1 and CDR2: SGDLS and YYNGEE. The CDR3 length is 14 residues. V was trimmed by 0 bases and J by 1 base, leaving 7 bases between them. The CDR3, as DNA: TGTGCCAGCAGCGTAGAAGTCGGGAACACTGAAGCTTTCTTT. Protein: CASSVEVGNTEAFF.

The chain employs TRBV2 and TRBJ1-6; the D gene is possibly TRBD1 (5 bases). Germline CDR1 reads SNHLY; CDR2 reads FYNNEI. V was pared by 4 bases and J by 10 bases, with 14 bases between. The CDR3 is made up of 14 amino acids. CDR3 protein: CASSVTRGGSPLHF. CDR3 DNA sequence: TGTGCCAGCAGTGTGACCCGGGGGGGATCACCCCTCCACTTT.

The genes are TRBV14 and TRBJ1-1; the match to TRBD1 covers 7 bases. CDR3 length: 17 amino acids. Germline-derived CDR1 and CDR2 are SGHDN and FVKESK. The ends lost 4 bases at V and 5 bases at J; junction bases unmatched: 16. CDR3 residues: CASSPRFFDRDGTEAFF. CDR3 DNA sequence: TGTGCCAGCAGCCCCCGTTTTTTTGACAGGGATGGGACTGAAGCTTTCTTT.

This clonotype was seen repeatedly, ten times or more. The chain has TRBV12-3 or TRBV12-4 and TRBJ1-2; tentative D call: TRBD1 (5 bases). With 5 bases removed from V and 7 bases from J, the gap between germline ends came to 11 bases. This CDR3 region has 12 residues. CDR3 nucleotides: TGTGCCAGCAGTACGGGGGAGGGTGGCTACACCTTC. This encodes CASSTGEGGYTF.

Many counts were recorded for this clonotype. V usage is TRBV7-8 and J usage is TRBJ1-5; no firm D call. V lost 5 bases and J lost 7, with 15 bases in between. The CDR3 is made up of 14 amino acids. Germline-derived CDR1 and CDR2 are SGHVS and FQNEAQ. CDR3 DNA sequence: TGTGCCAGCAGCCCAACAATCACGGGACAGCCCCAGCATTTT. It specifies CASSPTITGQPQHF.